Listed below are T cell receptor beta chains from one sample, sequenced in a study of blood T cell repertoires in COVID-19. Profiled with immunoSEQ multiplex PCR; TCRdb holds only in-frame clones, not every one. The data hold 200,000 to 300,000 clones, with around 88% observed a single time. Sequencing was carried out using PBMCs or T cells enriched from blood (not recorded which). These receptors came from a woman between 40 and 55 years old with acute COVID-19. Both conserved end residues are part of each CDR3.

V	J	CDR3
TRBV3-1/TRBV3-2	TRBJ1-6	CASSHDPSQGSSYNSPLHF
TRBV2	TRBJ1-5	CASSSTGAQPQHF
TRBV9	TRBJ1-3	CASSGGGMSGNTIYF
TRBV5-5	TRBJ2-5	CASNPWAEQETQYF
TRBV28	TRBJ1-2	CASKSPDRVGGYTF
TRBV30	TRBJ1-2	CAWSVGGSYYGYTF
TRBV14	TRBJ1-1	CASSQGWGVEAFF
TRBV10-3	TRBJ1-1	CAIFFFFRGLFTEAFF
TRBV6-5	TRBJ1-2	CASSYSRTGLDGTF
TRBV30	TRBJ1-2	CAWEQVLYGYTF
TRBV5-6	TRBJ2-2	CASSPIYQGATGELFF
TRBV18	TRBJ1-2	CASSPIQGLTNYGYTF
TRBV7-9	TRBJ1-2	CASRARGSHYGYTF
TRBV5-5	TRBJ2-5	CASSLSGQTDQETQYF
TRBV6-1	TRBJ1-2	CASSESHYGGGRDYGYTF
TRBV6-4	TRBJ2-7	CASTGTEPYEQYF
TRBV9	TRBJ1-5	CASSQGTVDQPQHF
TRBV6-2/TRBV6-3	TRBJ2-5	CASSWPPLANNQETQYF
TRBV23-1	TRBJ1-2	CASAQSVGAPGGYTF
TRBV3-1/TRBV3-2	TRBJ2-5	CASSQDSAGKTQYF
TRBV30	TRBJ1-1	CAWDRDTEAFF
TRBV27	TRBJ1-2	CASSPGGSNYGYTF
TRBV4-1	TRBJ2-1	CASSQERYPSYNEQFF
TRBV6-5	TRBJ1-1	CASSPGENTEAFF
TRBV9	TRBJ2-1	CASSVEGQGTYNEQFF
TRBV7-9	TRBJ2-5	CASSSRVRRVRQETQYF
TRBV19	TRBJ1-2	CASSRDRGHQNF
TRBV12-3/TRBV12-4	TRBJ1-2	CASSFPGNYGYTF
TRBV13	TRBJ2-5	CASSLGWRGRAQETQYF
TRBV28	TRBJ1-5	CASSFLVLYSNQPQHF
TRBV4-1	TRBJ2-3	CASSQWDRGTDTQYF
TRBV5-1	TRBJ2-7	CASRQGEGYEQYF
TRBV4-1	TRBJ2-1	CASSQDPGGLADNEQFF
TRBV9	TRBJ2-7	CASGTVDSYEQYF
TRBV7-2	TRBJ1-6	CASSPNQGIINSPLHF
TRBV29-1	TRBJ1-1	CSGIQGAARNTEAFF
TRBV10-3	TRBJ2-3	CATRPGQGAPDTQYF
TRBV5-5	TRBJ2-1	CASSSGLTLGRAGVNEQFF
TRBV7-9	TRBJ1-4	CASSTSGGKEKLFF
TRBV18	TRBJ2-1	CASSPPFDEQFF
TRBV5-1	TRBJ2-3	CASSAAGPSGTDTQYF